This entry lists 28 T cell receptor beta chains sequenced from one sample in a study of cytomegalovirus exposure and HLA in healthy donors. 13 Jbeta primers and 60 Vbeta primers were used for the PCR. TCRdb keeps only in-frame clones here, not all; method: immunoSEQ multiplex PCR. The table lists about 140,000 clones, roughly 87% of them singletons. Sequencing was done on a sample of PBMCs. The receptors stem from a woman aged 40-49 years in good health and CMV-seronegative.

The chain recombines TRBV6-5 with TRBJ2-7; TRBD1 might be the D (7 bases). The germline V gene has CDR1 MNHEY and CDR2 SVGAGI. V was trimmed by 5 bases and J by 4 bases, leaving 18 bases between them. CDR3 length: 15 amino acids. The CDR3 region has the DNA TGTGCCAGCAGTGCCCGAGGCGGGACAGAATACGAGCAGTACTTC. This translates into CASSARGGTEYEQYF.

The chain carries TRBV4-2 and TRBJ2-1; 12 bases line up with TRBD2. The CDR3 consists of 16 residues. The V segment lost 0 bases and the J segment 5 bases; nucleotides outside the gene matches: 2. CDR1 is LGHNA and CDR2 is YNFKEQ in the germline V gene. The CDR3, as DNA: TGTGCCAGCAGCCAAGACGGGACTAGCGGGCACAATGAGCAGTTCTTC. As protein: CASSQDGTSGHNEQFF.

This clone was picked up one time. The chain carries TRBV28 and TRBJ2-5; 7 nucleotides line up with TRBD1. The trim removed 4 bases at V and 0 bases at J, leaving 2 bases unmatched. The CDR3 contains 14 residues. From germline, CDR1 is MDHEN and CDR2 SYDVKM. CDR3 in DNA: TGTGCCAGCAGTTGGGGACAGAACCAAGAGACCCAGTACTTC. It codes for CASSWGQNQETQYF. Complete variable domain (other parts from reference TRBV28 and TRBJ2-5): DVKVTQSSRYLVKRTGEKVFLECVQDMDHENMFWYRQDPGLGLRLIYFSYDVKMKEKGDIPEGYSVSREKKERFSLILESASTNQTSMYLCASSWGQNQETQYFGPGTRLLVL.

The CDR3 protein is CASSLLGGRVQETQYF. Here the CDR3 DNA reads TGTGCCAGCAGCCTACTCGGCGGGAGAGTTCAAGAGACCCAGTACTTC. The genes are TRBV7-2 and TRBJ2-5; TRBD2 matches 7 bases. Trimming at V came to 5 bases and at J to 2 bases, leaving 11 bases not matched to a gene. Germline CDR1 reads SGHTA; CDR2 reads FQGNSA. This CDR3 has 16 residues.

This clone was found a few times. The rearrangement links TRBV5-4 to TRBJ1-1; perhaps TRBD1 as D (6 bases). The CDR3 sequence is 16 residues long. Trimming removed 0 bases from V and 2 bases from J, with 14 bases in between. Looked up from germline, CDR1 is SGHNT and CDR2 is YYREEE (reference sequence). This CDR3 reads CASSLGRDKLNTEAFF. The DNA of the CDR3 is TGTGCCAGCAGCTTGGGCCGGGACAAACTCAACACTGAAGCTTTCTTT.

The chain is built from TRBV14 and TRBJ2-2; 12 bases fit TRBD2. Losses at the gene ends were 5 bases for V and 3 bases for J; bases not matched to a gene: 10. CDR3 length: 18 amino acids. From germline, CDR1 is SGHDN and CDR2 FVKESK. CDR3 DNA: TGTGCCAGCAGCTCGCGGACTAGCGGGGTGCAGTACACCGGGGAGCTGTTTTTT. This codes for CASSSRTSGVQYTGELFF.

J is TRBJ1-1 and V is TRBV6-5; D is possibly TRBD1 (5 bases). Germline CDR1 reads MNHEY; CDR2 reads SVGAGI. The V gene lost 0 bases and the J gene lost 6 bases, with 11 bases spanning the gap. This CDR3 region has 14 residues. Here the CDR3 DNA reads TGTGCCAGCAGTTACTCCGAAGGGGTGGCTGAAGCTTTCTTT. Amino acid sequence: CASSYSEGVAEAFF.

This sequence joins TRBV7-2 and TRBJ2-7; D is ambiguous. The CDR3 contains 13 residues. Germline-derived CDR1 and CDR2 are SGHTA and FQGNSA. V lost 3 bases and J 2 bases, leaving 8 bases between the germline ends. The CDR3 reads CASSFDIPYEQYF. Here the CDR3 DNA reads TGTGCCAGCAGCTTCGACATACCCTACGAGCAGTACTTC.

The CDR3 spells CASSLDSYEQYF. The CDR3, as DNA: TGTGCCAGCAGTTTAGATAGCTACGAGCAGTACTTC. This chain links TRBV28 with TRBJ2-7; D ambiguous. The CDR3 runs 12 residues. Germline loops: CDR1 MDHEN, CDR2 SYDVKM. V was trimmed by 2 bases and J by 3 bases, leaving 5 bases between them.

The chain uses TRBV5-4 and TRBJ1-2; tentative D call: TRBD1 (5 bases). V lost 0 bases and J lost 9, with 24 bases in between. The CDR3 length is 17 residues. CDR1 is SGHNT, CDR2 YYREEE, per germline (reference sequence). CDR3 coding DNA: TGTGCCAGCAGCTTGGGTGGGGCCCTCACTACCCTGGGCCGCTACACCTTC. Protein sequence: CASSLGGALTTLGRYTF.

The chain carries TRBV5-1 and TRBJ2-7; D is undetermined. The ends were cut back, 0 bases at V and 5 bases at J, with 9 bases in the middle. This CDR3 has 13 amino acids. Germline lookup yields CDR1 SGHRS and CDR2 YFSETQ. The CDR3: CASSLVTLHEQYF. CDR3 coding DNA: TGCGCCAGCAGCTTGGTTACCCTACACGAGCAGTACTTC. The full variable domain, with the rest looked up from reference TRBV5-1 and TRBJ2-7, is KAGVTQTPRYLIKTRGQQVTLSCSPISGHRSVSWYQQTPGQGLQFLFEYFSETQRNKGNFPGRFSGRQFSNSRSEMNVSTLELGDSALYLCASSLVTLHEQYFGPGTRLTVT.

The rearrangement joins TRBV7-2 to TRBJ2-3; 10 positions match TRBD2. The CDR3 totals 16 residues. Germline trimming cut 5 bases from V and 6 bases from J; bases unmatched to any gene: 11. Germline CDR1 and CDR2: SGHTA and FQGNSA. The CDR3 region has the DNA TGTGCCAGCAGCCCGACAAGCGGGAGGGGCATGGATACGCAGTATTTT. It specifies CASSPTSGRGMDTQYF.

As DNA, the CDR3 is TGTGCCAGCAGCCCGGGACAGTCCTACAATGAGCAGTTCTTC. This gives the protein CASSPGQSYNEQFF. This chain uses TRBV7-9 with TRBJ2-1; 7 positions agree with TRBD1. The CDR3 loop spans 14 amino acids. Germline CDR1 SEHNR, CDR2 FQNEAQ (reference sequence). The V and J ends lost 5 bases and 1 base, in that order; junction bases with no gene match: 2.

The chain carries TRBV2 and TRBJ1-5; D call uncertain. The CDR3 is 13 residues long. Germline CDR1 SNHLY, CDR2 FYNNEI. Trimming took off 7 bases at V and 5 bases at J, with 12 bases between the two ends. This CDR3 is CASIRDGDQPQHF. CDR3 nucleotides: TGTGCCAGCATCCGAGACGGGGATCAGCCCCAGCATTTT.

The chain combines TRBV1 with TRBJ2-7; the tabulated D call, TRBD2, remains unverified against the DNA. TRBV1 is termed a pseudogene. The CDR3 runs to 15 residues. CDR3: CTSSTSSGYSYEQYF. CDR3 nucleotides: TGCACCAGCAGCACCTCTAGCGGCTACTCCTACGAGCAGTACTTC.

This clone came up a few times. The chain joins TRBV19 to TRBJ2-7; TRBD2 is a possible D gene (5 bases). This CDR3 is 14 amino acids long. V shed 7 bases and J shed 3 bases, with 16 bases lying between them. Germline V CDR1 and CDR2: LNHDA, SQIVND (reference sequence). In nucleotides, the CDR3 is TGTGCCAGTAAGGCCCTGCATAGCGACTACGAGCAGTACTTC. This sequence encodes CASKALHSDYEQYF.

The CDR3 DNA is TGTGCCACCGGACAGAACCTTTACGAGCAGTACTTC. This translates into CATGQNLYEQYF. This chain joins TRBV6-1 and TRBJ2-7; perhaps TRBD1 as D (6 bases). CDR1 MNHNS and CDR2 SASEGT come from the germline V gene. The CDR3 is 12 residues long. V dropped 10 bases and J dropped 4 bases, with 14 bases sitting between them.

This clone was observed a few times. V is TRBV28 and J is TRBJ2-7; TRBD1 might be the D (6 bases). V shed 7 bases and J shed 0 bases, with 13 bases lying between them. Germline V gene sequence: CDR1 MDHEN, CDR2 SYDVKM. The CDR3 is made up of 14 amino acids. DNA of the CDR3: TGTGCCAGCATCTCCGGGACAAACTCCTACGAGCAGTACTTC. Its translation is CASISGTNSYEQYF.

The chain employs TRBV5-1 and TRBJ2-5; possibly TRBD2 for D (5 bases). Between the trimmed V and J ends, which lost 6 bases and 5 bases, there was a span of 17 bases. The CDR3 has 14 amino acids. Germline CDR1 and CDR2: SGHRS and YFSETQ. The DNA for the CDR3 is TGCGCCAGCACCTCAGACACCGGCGGGGAGACCCAGTACTTC. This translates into CASTSDTGGETQYF.

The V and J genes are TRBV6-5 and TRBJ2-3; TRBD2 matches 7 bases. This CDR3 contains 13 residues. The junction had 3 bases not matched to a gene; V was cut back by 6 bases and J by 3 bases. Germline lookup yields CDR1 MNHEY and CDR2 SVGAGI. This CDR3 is CASSLGGTDTQYF. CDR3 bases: TGTGCCAGCAGCTTGGGAGGGACAGATACGCAGTATTTT.

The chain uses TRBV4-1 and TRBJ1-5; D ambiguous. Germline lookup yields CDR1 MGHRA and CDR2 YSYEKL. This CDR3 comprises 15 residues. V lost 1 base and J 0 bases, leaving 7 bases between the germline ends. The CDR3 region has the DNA TGCGCCAGCAGCCAAGGGGAGAATAGCAATCAGCCCCAGCATTTT. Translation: CASSQGENSNQPQHF.

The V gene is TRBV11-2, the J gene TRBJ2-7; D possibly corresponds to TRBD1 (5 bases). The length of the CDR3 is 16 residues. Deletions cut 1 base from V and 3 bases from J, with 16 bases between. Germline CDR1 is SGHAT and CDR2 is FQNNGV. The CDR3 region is CASSLVFSGAHYEQYF. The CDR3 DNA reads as TGTGCCAGCAGCTTAGTTTTTTCTGGGGCGCACTACGAGCAGTACTTC.

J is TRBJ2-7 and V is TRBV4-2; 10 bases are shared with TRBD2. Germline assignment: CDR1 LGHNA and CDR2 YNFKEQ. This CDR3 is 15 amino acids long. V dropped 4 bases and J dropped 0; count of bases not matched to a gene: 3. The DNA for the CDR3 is TGTGCCAGCAGCCGGGGGACTAGCGACTCCTACGAGCAGTACTTC. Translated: CASSRGTSDSYEQYF.

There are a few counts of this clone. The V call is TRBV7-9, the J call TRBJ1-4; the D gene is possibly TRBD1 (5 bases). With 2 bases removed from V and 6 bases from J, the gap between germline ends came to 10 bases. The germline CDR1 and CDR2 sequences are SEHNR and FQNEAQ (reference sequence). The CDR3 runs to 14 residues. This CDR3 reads CASSLLRGDEKLFF. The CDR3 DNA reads TGTGCCAGCAGCTTACTTCGGGGGGATGAAAAACTGTTTTTT.

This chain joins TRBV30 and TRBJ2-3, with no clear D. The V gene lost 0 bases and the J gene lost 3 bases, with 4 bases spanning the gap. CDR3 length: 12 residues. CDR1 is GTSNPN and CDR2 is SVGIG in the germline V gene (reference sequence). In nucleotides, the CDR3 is TGTGCCTGGAGTGTCTTGACAGATACGCAGTATTTT. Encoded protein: CAWSVLTDTQYF. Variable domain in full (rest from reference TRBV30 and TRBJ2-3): SQTIHQWPATLVQPVGSPLSLECTVEGTSNPNLYWYRQAAGRGLQLLFYSVGIGQISSEVPQNLSASRPQDRQFILSSKKLLLSDSGFYLCAWSVLTDTQYFGPGTRLTVL.

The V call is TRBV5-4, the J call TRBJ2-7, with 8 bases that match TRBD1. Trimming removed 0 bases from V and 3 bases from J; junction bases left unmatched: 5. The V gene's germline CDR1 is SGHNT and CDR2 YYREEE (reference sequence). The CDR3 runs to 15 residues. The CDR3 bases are TGTGCCAGCAGCTTGGCAGGGGGCTCCCACTACGAGCAGTACTTC. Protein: CASSLAGGSHYEQYF.

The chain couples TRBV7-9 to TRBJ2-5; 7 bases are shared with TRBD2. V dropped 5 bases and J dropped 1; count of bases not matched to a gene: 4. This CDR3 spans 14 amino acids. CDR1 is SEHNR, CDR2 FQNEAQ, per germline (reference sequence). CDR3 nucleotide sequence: TGTGCCAGCAGCGGACTAGGCCTCCAAGAGACCCAGTACTTC. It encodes CASSGLGLQETQYF.

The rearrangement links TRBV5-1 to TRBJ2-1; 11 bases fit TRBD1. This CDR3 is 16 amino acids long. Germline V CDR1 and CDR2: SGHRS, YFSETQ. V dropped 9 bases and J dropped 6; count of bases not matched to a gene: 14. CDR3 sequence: CATTDRGLTNINEQFF. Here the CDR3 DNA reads TGCGCCACCACGGACAGGGGGCTAACCAACATCAATGAGCAGTTCTTC.